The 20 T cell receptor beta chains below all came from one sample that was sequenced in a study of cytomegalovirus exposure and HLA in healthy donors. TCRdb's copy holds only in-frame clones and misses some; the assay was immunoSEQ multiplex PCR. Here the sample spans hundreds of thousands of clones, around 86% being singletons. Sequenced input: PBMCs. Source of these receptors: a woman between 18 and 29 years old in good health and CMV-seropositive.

CDR3 sequence: CASSSPGLAGGKSRETQYF. DNA of the CDR3: TGTGCCAGCAGCTCGCCGGGACTAGCGGGAGGAAAGAGTAGGGAGACCCAGTACTTC. The chain is built from TRBV5-6 and TRBJ2-5, with 15 bases that match TRBD2. Germline loops: CDR1 SGHDT, CDR2 YYEEEE. The CDR3 consists of 19 residues. V was clipped by 3 bases and J by 5 bases; unmatched bases: 14.

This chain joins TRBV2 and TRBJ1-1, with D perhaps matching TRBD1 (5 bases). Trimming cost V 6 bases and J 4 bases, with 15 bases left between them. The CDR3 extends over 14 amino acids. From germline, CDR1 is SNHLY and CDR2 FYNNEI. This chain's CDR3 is CASREGSGVTEAFF. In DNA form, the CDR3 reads TGTGCCAGCAGGGAGGGGTCGGGGGTCACTGAAGCTTTCTTT.

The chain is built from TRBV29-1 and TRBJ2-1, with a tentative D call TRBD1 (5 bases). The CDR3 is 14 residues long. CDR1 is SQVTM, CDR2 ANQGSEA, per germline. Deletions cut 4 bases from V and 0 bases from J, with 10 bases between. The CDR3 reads CSVGQFLSYNEQFF. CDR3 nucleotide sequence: TGCAGCGTTGGACAGTTTCTCTCCTACAATGAGCAGTTCTTC.

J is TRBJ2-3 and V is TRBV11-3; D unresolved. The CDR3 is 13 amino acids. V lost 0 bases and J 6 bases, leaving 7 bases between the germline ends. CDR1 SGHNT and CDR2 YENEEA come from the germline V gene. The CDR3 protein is CASSLDLSDTQYF. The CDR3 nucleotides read TGTGCCAGCAGCTTAGATTTGTCGGATACGCAGTATTTT.

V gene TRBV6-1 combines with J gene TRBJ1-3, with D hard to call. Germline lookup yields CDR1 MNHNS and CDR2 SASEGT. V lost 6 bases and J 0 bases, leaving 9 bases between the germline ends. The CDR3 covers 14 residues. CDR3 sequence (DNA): TGTGCCAGCAGGGAACAGAACTCTGGAAACACCATATATTTT. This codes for CASREQNSGNTIYF.

The CDR3 DNA is TGTGCCAGCCAAAGACTAGTGGCAACCTACAATGAGCAGTTCTTC. It is translated as CASQRLVATYNEQFF. The chain uses TRBV2 and TRBJ2-1, with D tentatively TRBD2 (6 bases). Germline CDR1 reads SNHLY; CDR2 reads FYNNEI. Trimming shortened V by 8 bases and J by 2 bases, and 16 bases separated the two germline ends. CDR3 length: 15 residues.

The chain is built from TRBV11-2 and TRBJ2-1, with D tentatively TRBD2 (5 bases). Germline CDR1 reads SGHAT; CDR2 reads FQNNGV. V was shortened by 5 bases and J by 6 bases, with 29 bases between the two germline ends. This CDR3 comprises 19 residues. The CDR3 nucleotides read TGTGCCAGCAGCCCGAAGCCGGGGTCAGCAGGCGTAGGATCCAATGAGCAGTTCTTC. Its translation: CASSPKPGSAGVGSNEQFF.

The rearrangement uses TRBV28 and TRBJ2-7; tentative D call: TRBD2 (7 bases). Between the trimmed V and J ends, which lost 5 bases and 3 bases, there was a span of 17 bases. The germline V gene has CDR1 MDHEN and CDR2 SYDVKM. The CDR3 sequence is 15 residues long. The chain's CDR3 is CASSITGGGGYEQYF. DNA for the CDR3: TGTGCCAGCAGTATCACTGGGGGGGGCGGCTACGAGCAGTACTTC.

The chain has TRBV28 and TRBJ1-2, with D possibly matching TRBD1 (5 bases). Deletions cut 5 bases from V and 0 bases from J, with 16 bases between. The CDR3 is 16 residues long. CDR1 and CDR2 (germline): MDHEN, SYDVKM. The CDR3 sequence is CASSPPQAQANYGYTF. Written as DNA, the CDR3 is TGTGCCAGCAGTCCGCCACAGGCCCAAGCTAACTATGGCTACACCTTC.

The CDR3: CASSPVGREHYGYTF. For the CDR3, the DNA is TGTGCCAGCAGCCCGGTGGGGAGGGAGCACTATGGCTACACCTTC. The rearrangement joins TRBV5-6 to TRBJ1-2; D gene uncertain. Germline V gene data show CDR1 as SGHDT and CDR2 as YYEEEE. The ends were cut back, 4 bases at V and 3 bases at J, with 16 bases in the middle. The CDR3 has 15 residues.

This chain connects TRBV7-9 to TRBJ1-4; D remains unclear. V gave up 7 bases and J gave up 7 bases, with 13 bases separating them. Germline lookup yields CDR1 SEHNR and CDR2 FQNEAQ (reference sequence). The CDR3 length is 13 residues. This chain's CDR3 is CASTSPGVEKLFF. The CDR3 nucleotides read TGTGCCAGCACCTCACCCGGGGTTGAAAAACTGTTTTTT.

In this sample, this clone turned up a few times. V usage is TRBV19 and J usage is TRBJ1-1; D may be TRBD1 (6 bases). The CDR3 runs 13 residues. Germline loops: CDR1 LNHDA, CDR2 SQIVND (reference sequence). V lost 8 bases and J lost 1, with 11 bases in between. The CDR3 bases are TGTGCCAGTCGACGACAGGCGAACACTGAAGCTTTCTTT. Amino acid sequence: CASRRQANTEAFF.

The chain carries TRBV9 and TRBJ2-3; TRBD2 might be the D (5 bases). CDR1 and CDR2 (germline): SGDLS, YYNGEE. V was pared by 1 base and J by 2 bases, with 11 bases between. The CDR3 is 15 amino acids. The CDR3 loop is CASSVSREPTDTQYF. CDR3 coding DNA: TGTGCCAGCAGCGTATCCCGGGAACCCACAGATACGCAGTATTTT.

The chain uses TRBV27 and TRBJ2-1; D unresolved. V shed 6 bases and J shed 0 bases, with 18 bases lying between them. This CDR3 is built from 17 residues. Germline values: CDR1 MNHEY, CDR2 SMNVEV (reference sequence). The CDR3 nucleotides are TGTGCCAGCAGCCTCATACAAATAGCAAGCTCCTACAATGAGCAGTTCTTC. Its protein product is CASSLIQIASSYNEQFF.

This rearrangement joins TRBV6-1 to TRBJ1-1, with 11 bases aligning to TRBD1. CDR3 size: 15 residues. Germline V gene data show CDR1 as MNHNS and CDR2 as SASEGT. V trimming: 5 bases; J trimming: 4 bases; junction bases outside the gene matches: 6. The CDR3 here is CASSRTGGGSTEAFF. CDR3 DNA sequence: TGTGCCAGCAGTAGGACAGGGGGCGGGTCCACTGAAGCTTTCTTT.

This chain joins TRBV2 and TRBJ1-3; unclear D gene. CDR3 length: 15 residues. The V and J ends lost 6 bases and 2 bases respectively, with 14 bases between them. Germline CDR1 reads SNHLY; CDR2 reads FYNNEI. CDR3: CASRPSGSTGNTIYF. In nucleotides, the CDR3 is TGTGCCAGCAGACCATCCGGGAGCACTGGAAACACCATATATTTT.

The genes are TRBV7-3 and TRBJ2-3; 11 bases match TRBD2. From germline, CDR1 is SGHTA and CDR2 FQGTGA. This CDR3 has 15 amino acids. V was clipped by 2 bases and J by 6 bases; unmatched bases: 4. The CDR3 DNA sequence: TGTGCCAGCAGCTTAGAACTAGCGGGAGAGGATACGCAGTATTTT. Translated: CASSLELAGEDTQYF.

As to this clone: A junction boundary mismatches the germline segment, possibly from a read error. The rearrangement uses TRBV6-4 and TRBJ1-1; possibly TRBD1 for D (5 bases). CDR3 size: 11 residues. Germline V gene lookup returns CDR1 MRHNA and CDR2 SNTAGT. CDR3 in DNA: TGTGCCAGCACCGGGACTCCTGAGGCTTTCTTT. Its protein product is CASTGTPEAFF.

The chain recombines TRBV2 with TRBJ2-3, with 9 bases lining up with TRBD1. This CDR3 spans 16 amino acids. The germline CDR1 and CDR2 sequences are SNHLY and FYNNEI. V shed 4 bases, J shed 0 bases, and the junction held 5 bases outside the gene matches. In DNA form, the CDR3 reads TGTGCCAGCAGTGCCGGGACAGGGACTAGCACAGATACGCAGTATTTT. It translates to CASSAGTGTSTDTQYF.

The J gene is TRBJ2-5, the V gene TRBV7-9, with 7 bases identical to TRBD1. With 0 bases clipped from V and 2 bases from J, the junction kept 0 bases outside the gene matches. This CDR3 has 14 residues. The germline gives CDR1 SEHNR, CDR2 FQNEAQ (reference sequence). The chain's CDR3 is CASSLADRQETQYF. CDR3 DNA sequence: TGTGCCAGCAGCTTAGCGGACAGGCAAGAGACCCAGTACTTC.